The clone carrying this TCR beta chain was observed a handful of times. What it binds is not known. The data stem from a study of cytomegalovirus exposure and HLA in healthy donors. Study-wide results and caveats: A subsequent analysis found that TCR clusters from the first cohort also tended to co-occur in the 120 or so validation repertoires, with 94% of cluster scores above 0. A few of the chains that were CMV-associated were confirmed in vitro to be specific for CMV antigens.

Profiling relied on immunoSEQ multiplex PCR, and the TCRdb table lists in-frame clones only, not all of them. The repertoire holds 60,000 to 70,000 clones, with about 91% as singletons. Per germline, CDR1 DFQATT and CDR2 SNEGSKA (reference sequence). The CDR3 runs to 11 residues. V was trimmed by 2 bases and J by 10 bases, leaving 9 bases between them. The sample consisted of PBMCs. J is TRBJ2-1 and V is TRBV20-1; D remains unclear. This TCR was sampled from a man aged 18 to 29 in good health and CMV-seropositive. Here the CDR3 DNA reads TGCAGTGCTAGACCCCTTCCGGAGCAGTTCTTC. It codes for CSARPLPEQFF.